This T cell receptor beta chain originates from a study of neurological immune-mediated disorders. The cDNA came from 5'RACE, which used 10-nucleotide random UMIs. Sequencing of 15-18 subjects in each run yielded over 180 million TCR-beta sequences. MiXCR was run by TCRdb on the 5' RACE reads, yielding one entry per CDR3 protein. The data contain about 62,000 distinct CDR3 sequences, 3.5% to 4.5% of them seen just once; the ten biggest clones take up 2.2%. The study's findings and limits: In HTLV-1-associated myelopathy, TCR clonal expansion was greatest, and in multiple sclerosis it was least, below healthy controls.

The unsorted libraries had their origin in 2 million PBMCs stored at -80 C. V shed 2 bases and J 3 bases; nucleotides not matched to a gene: 4. The CDR3 contains 14 residues. CDR1 SGHRS and CDR2 YFSETQ come from the germline V gene. This clonotype came up many times. Its antigen is unknown. The source material was PBMCs. This TCR came from a woman in her forties or fifties with multiple sclerosis. This chain joins TRBV5-1 and TRBJ2-7; TRBD1 matches 8 bases. The CDR3 protein is CASSFEGQDYEQYF. The DNA for the CDR3 is TGCGCCAGCAGCTTCGAGGGACAGGACTACGAGCAGTACTTC.